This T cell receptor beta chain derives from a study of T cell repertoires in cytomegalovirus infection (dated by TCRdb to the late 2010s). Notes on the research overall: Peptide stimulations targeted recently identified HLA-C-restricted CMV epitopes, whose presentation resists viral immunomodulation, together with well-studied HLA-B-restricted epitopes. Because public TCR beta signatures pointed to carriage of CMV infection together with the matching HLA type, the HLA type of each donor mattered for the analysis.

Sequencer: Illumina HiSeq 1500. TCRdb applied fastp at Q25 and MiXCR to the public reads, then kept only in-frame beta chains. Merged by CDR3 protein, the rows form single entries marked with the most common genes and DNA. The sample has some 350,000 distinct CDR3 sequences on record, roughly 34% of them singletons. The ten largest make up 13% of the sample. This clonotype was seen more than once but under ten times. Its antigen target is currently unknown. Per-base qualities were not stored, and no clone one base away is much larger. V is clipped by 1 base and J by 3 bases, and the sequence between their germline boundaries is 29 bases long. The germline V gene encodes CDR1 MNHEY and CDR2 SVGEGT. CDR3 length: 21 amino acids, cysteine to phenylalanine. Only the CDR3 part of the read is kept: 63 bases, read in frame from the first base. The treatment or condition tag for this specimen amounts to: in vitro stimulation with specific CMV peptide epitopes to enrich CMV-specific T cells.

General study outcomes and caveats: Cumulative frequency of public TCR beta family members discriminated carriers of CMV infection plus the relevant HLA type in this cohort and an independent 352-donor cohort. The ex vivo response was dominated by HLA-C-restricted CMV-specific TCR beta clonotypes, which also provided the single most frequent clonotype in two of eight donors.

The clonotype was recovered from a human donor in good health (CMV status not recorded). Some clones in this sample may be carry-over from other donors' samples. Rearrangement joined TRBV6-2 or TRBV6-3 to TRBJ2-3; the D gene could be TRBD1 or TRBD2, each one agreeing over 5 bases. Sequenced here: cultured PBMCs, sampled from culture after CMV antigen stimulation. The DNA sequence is TGTGCCAGCAGTTACTGGGGGAACAAAAAAAGGCAGGCCAAAAATACAGATACGCAGTATTTT. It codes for CASSYWGNKKRQAKNTDTQYF.